The next 26 T cell receptor beta chains were all read from a single sample in a study of cytomegalovirus exposure and HLA in healthy donors. With 60 Vbeta and 13 Jbeta primers, the PCR was carried out. Clones were sequenced by immunoSEQ multiplex PCR, and TCRdb holds only the in-frame ones, with some missing. The sample has roughly 150,000 clones; approximately 80% are singletons. Specimen: PBMCs. These receptors came from a woman aged 40 to 50 in good health and CMV-seropositive.

This chain joins TRBV18 and TRBJ1-6, with D uncertain. The CDR3 spans 17 residues. Per the germline V gene, CDR1 is KGHSH and CDR2 is LQKENI. Trimming stripped 0 bases from V and 6 bases from J, with 15 bases between. The CDR3 loop reads CASSPPNSQPGNSPLHF. CDR3 bases: TGTGCCAGCTCACCACCAAATTCACAGCCTGGTAATTCACCCCTCCACTTT.

The chain carries TRBV10-3 and TRBJ2-1; 7 bases fit TRBD1. Germline-derived CDR1 and CDR2 are ENHRY and SYGVKD. With 6 bases clipped from V and 1 base from J, the junction kept 6 bases outside the gene matches. The CDR3 covers 15 residues. CDR3 nucleotides: TGTGCCATCAGGTCCGGGACAGCTTCCTACAATGAGCAGTTCTTC. Its translation: CAIRSGTASYNEQFF.

As to this clone: A read error may account for a junction end that differs from germline. The rearrangement links TRBV11-2 to TRBJ1-2; the match to TRBD1 covers 9 bases. The CDR3 loop spans 14 amino acids. Per the germline V gene, CDR1 is SGHAT and CDR2 is FQNNGV. The chain's CDR3 is CASNEGSDTGGCRF. As DNA, the CDR3 is TGTGCCAGCAACGAGGGGAGTGATACAGGGGGCTGTAGGTTC. Based on the CDR3 plus reference TRBV11-2 and TRBJ1-2, the full variable domain is EAGVAQSPRYKIIEKRQSVAFWCNPISGHATLYWYQQILGQGPKLLIQFQNNGVVDDSQLPKDRFSAERLKGVDSTLKIQPAKLEDSAVYLCASNEGSDTGGCRFGSGTRLTVV.

The gene calls are TRBV15 and TRBJ2-3, with D hard to call. Looked up from germline, CDR1 is LNHNV and CDR2 is YYDKDF (reference sequence). The CDR3 is 12 amino acids. Trimming removed 4 bases at V and 1 base at J, with 3 bases between. The CDR3 region is CATSTGTDTQYF. Here the CDR3 DNA reads TGTGCCACCAGCACGGGCACAGATACGCAGTATTTT.

The chain is built from TRBV2 and TRBJ1-4; TRBD1 matches 12 bases. V was pared by 7 bases and J by 7 bases, with 4 bases of the junction left unmatched. This CDR3 contains 14 residues. Looked up from germline, CDR1 is SNHLY and CDR2 is FYNNEI. The CDR3 coding sequence is TGTGCCAGCAAAGGGACAGGGGGCAGTGAAAAACTGTTTTTT. Protein sequence: CASKGTGGSEKLFF. The variable domain in full, with the rest retrieved from reference TRBV2 and TRBJ1-4, is EPEVTQTPSHQVTQMGQEVILRCVPISNHLYFYWYRQILGQKVEFLVSFYNNEISEKSEIFDDQFSVERPDGSNFTLKIRSTKLEDSAMYFCASKGTGGSEKLFFGSGTQLSVL.

The V gene is TRBV6-6, the J gene TRBJ1-2; tentatively, D is TRBD1 (5 bases). Deletions cut 7 bases from V and 5 bases from J, with 20 bases between. Germline CDR1 reads MNHNY; CDR2 reads SVGAGI (reference sequence). The CDR3 length is 15 residues. The CDR3 nucleotides are TGTGCCAGCACTCCTTTAGTCAGGGAAAAATATGGCTACACCTTC. Its translation is CASTPLVREKYGYTF.

The chain carries TRBV30 and TRBJ2-1; D is possibly TRBD2 (6 bases). Between the trimmed V and J ends, which lost 2 bases and 8 bases, there was a span of 16 bases. Looked up from germline, CDR1 is GTSNPN and CDR2 is SVGIG (reference sequence). CDR3 length: 14 residues. The CDR3 here is CAWSLRLGSHEQFF. DNA for the CDR3: TGTGCCTGGAGTCTCCGACTAGGTAGCCATGAGCAGTTCTTC.

V usage is TRBV7-2 and J usage is TRBJ1-6, with unresolved D. CDR1 SGHTA and CDR2 FQGNSA come from the germline V gene. The CDR3 runs 14 residues. Trimming stripped 0 bases from V and 12 bases from J, with 12 bases between. CDR3 coding DNA: TGTGCCAGCAGCTTAGCGCGGGGTCTTTTACCCCTCCACTTT. Translating it yields CASSLARGLLPLHF. The variable domain in full, completed from reference TRBV7-2 and TRBJ1-6, reads GAGVSQSPSNKVTEKGKDVELRCDPISGHTALYWYRQSLGQGLEFLIYFQGNSAPDKSGLPSDRFSAERTGGSVSTLTIQRTQQEDSAVYLCASSLARGLLPLHFGNGTRLTVT.

The chain is built from TRBV28 and TRBJ2-4; D uncertain. CDR3 length equals 18 residues. V was cut by 1 base and J by 0 bases, with 16 bases left in between. CDR1 and CDR2 from the germline V gene are MDHEN and SYDVKM. CDR3 region: CASSLFFGQAIAKNIQYF. DNA of the CDR3: TGTGCCAGCAGTTTATTTTTTGGGCAGGCGATAGCCAAAAACATTCAGTACTTC.

This clone has only one observation. The rearrangement joins TRBV28 to TRBJ2-1, with D perhaps TRBD2 (7 bases). V lost 5 bases, J lost 8 bases, and 16 bases lay in between. CDR3 length: 14 residues. Per germline, CDR1 MDHEN and CDR2 SYDVKM. Here the CDR3 reads CASSPSRGAHEQFF. The CDR3 bases are TGTGCCAGCAGTCCATCCCGGGGGGCCCATGAGCAGTTCTTC.

The chain carries TRBV28 and TRBJ2-4; the D gene is possibly TRBD1 (6 bases). The CDR3 length is 14 residues. V was cut by 4 bases and J by 8 bases, with 15 bases left in between. Germline V lookup: CDR1 MDHEN, CDR2 SYDVKM. The CDR3 here is CASSSGSRGYIQYF. The CDR3, as DNA: TGTGCCAGCAGTTCCGGCTCTAGGGGGTACATTCAGTACTTC. The whole variable domain, remainder taken from reference TRBV28 and TRBJ2-4, is DVKVTQSSRYLVKRTGEKVFLECVQDMDHENMFWYRQDPGLGLRLIYFSYDVKMKEKGDIPEGYSVSREKKERFSLILESASTNQTSMYLCASSSGSRGYIQYFGAGTRLSVL.

The chain is built from TRBV6-5 and TRBJ2-3, with no clear D. V was cut by 0 bases and J by 2 bases, with 12 bases left in between. CDR1 is MNHEY and CDR2 is SVGAGI in the germline V gene. This CDR3 has 16 residues. The CDR3 nucleotides are TGTGCCAGCAGTTACTCGTTGTCTCAGTCCACAGATACGCAGTATTTT. Its protein is CASSYSLSQSTDTQYF.

J is TRBJ1-3 and V is TRBV10-2; D unresolved. Trimming took off 5 bases at V and 4 bases at J, with 15 bases between the two ends. Germline V gene data show CDR1 as WSHSY and CDR2 as SAAADI. This CDR3 spans 15 amino acids. CDR3 sequence reads: CASSISGTLGNTIYF. The CDR3 DNA reads as TGCGCCAGCAGTATTAGCGGCACCCTCGGAAACACCATATATTTT.

The V gene is TRBV11-2, the J gene TRBJ2-5; 12 nucleotides align to TRBD2. Trimming removed 1 base from V and 5 bases from J; junction bases left unmatched: 2. The germline CDR1 and CDR2 sequences are SGHAT and FQNNGV. The CDR3 extends over 15 amino acids. In DNA form, the CDR3 reads TGTGCCAGCAGCTTAGGCCTAGCGGGGGGGGAGACCCAGTACTTC. Translating it yields CASSLGLAGGETQYF.

This rearrangement joins TRBV5-1 to TRBJ2-3; no reliable D call. The CDR3 spans 14 residues. CDR1 and CDR2 from the germline V gene are SGHRS and YFSETQ. Trimming shortened V by 2 bases and J by 2 bases, and 9 bases separated the two germline ends. The CDR3 region has the DNA TGCGCCAGCAGCTTTACAGACCACACAGATACGCAGTATTTT. As protein: CASSFTDHTDTQYF. The variable domain in full, with the rest retrieved from reference TRBV5-1 and TRBJ2-3, is KAGVTQTPRYLIKTRGQQVTLSCSPISGHRSVSWYQQTPGQGLQFLFEYFSETQRNKGNFPGRFSGRQFSNSRSEMNVSTLELGDSALYLCASSFTDHTDTQYFGPGTRLTVL.

This chain links TRBV10-3 with TRBJ2-3; 10 bases are a match to TRBD2. Germline-derived CDR1 and CDR2 are ENHRY and SYGVKD. The length of the CDR3 is 17 residues. Unmatched junction bases numbered 9, after V lost 3 bases and J lost 3 bases. This CDR3 reads CAISDVSGGPRTDTQYF. In DNA form, the CDR3 reads TGTGCCATCAGTGATGTTAGCGGGGGGCCTAGAACAGATACGCAGTATTTT.

The chain uses TRBV19 and TRBJ2-5, with TRBD2 identical over 7 bases. The V gene end was trimmed by 3 bases and the J gene end by 3 bases; junction bases not matched to a gene: 7. In germline, CDR1 is LNHDA, CDR2 SQIVND (reference sequence). This CDR3 has 15 amino acids. The CDR3 region is CASSIGLAVEETQYF. The CDR3 DNA is TGTGCCAGTAGTATCGGGCTAGCGGTGGAAGAGACCCAGTACTTC.

This clone was counted a few times. V is TRBV5-1 and J is TRBJ2-3; D might be TRBD2 (7 bases). This CDR3 has 14 residues. The germline V and J ends were trimmed by 1 base and 4 bases, with 10 bases remaining between them. In germline, CDR1 is SGHRS, CDR2 YFSETQ. The CDR3 DNA is TGCGCCAGCAGCTTGTGGGGGGGCGCAGATACGCAGTATTTT. Translation: CASSLWGGADTQYF.

The chain is built from TRBV7-2 and TRBJ1-2; D is uncertain. The CDR3 extends over 13 amino acids. Trimming removed 6 bases from V and 4 bases from J, with 12 bases in between. Germline CDR1 SGHTA, CDR2 FQGNSA. The CDR3 coding sequence is TGTGCCAGCAGATTTCGCGGGGTCTATGGCTACACCTTC. It codes for CASRFRGVYGYTF.

The chain employs TRBV2 and TRBJ1-2; weak D call: TRBD1 (6 bases). CDR1 and CDR2 from the germline V gene are SNHLY and FYNNEI. V was trimmed by 5 bases and J by 8 bases, leaving 15 bases between them. The CDR3 sequence is 13 residues long. CDR3 nucleotide sequence: TGTGCCAGCAGTTTAGTCACAGGGAGCGGCTACACCTTC. Protein sequence: CASSLVTGSGYTF.

The chain combines TRBV5-6 with TRBJ2-7; 8 bases align to TRBD2. V trimming: 0 bases; J trimming: 0 bases; junction bases outside the gene matches: 5. The CDR3 length is 16 residues. Germline V CDR1 and CDR2: SGHDT, YYEEEE. CDR3 coding DNA: TGTGCCAGCAGCTTGGGTAGCGGGACTTTCTCCTACGAGCAGTACTTC. This encodes CASSLGSGTFSYEQYF.

J is TRBJ2-1 and V is TRBV11-2; 10 bases match TRBD1. CDR1 and CDR2 (germline): SGHAT, FQNNGV. The CDR3 length is 14 residues. V lost 3 bases and J lost 8; bases outside the gene matches: 4. The CDR3 DNA follows: TGTGCCAGCAGCTTGACAGGGGGCCGATATGAGCAGTTCTTC. As protein: CASSLTGGRYEQFF.

The J gene is TRBJ1-2, the V gene TRBV18; D might be TRBD1 (6 bases). CDR1 is KGHSH and CDR2 is LQKENI in the germline V gene. CDR3 size: 13 residues. The V end was cut by 5 bases, the J end by 6 bases, with 13 bases between. Here the CDR3 reads CASSTTGSDGYTF. The DNA of the CDR3 is TGTGCCAGCTCAACGACAGGTTCGGATGGCTACACCTTC.

The chain uses TRBV5-6 and TRBJ1-6; 8 bases are shared with TRBD1. The V gene's germline CDR1 is SGHDT and CDR2 YYEEEE. The CDR3 spans 14 residues. V gave up 5 bases and J gave up 11 bases; unmatched junction bases: 9. CDR3 residues: CASSTGQGRTPLHF. The CDR3, as DNA: TGTGCCAGCAGTACAGGACAGGGCAGAACACCCCTCCACTTT.

The rearrangement joins TRBV30 to TRBJ2-2; 8 bases are shared with TRBD2. CDR1 and CDR2 (germline): GTSNPN, SVGIG (reference sequence). V shed 4 bases, J shed 5 bases, and the junction held 12 bases outside the gene matches. This CDR3 has 16 residues. CDR3 loop: CAWTSWGTRGTGELFF. In DNA form, the CDR3 reads TGTGCCTGGACCTCTTGGGGGACTAGGGGTACCGGGGAGCTGTTTTTT.

The chain has TRBV5-1 and TRBJ1-6; 10 bases fit TRBD1. Trimming took 0 bases from V and 13 from J; bases not matched to a gene: 10. The CDR3 length is 16 residues. Germline loops: CDR1 SGHRS, CDR2 YFSETQ. The CDR3 nucleotides are TGCGCCAGCAGCTTGGAGGGACAGGGGCCTCTTGATCCCCTCCACTTT. Protein sequence: CASSLEGQGPLDPLHF. Based on the CDR3 plus reference TRBV5-1 and TRBJ1-6, the full variable domain is KAGVTQTPRYLIKTRGQQVTLSCSPISGHRSVSWYQQTPGQGLQFLFEYFSETQRNKGNFPGRFSGRQFSNSRSEMNVSTLELGDSALYLCASSLEGQGPLDPLHFGNGTRLTVT.